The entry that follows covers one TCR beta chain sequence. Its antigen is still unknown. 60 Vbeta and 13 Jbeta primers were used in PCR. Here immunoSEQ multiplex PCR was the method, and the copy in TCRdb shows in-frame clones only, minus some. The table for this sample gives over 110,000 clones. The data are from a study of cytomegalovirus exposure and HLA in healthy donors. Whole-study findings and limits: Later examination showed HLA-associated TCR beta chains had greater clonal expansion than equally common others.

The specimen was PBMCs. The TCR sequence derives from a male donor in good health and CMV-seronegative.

CDR3 region: CAWSVLSKGLVTYEQYF. CDR3 coding DNA: TGTGCCTGGAGTGTACTATCTAAGGGACTGGTGACCTACGAGCAGTACTTC. The rearrangement joins TRBV30 to TRBJ2-7, with TRBD2 as a possible D gene (6 bases). CDR1 and CDR2 (germline): GTSNPN, SVGIG (reference sequence). This CDR3 region has 17 residues. Trimming took 0 bases from V and 2 from J, leaving 20 bases between them.